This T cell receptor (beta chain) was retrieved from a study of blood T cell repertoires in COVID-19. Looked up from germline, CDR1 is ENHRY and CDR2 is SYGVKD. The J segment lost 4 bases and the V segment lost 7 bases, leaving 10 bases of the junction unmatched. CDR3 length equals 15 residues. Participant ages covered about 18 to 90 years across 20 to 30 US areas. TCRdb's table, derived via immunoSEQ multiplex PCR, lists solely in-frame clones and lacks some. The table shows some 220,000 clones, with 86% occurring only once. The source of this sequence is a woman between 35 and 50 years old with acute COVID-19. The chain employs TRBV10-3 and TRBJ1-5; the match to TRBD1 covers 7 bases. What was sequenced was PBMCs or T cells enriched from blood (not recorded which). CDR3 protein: CAIKRDSSPNQPQHF. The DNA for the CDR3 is TGTGCCATCAAAAGGGACAGCTCGCCTAATCAGCCCCAGCATTTT.